This T cell receptor (beta chain) originates from a study of blood T cells in healthy people across ages. With regard to this clonotype: Its ends do not fully match the called genes, so a read error is possible.

The CDR3 spans 14 residues. Using a J-beta primer mix together with a sample-barcoded 5' primer, a second PCR was run for roughly 6 to 12 cycles. Each CDR3 protein is one row after TCRdb ran MiXCR on the 5' RACE reads. This table holds some 640,000 distinct CDR3 sequences, more than 40% found once. This TCR came from a woman aged 55-70 years in good health. This chain uses TRBV12-3 or TRBV12-4 with TRBJ1-1; TRBD1 agrees at 7 bases. Material for sequencing was blood. CDR3 sequence: CASSLTGVNPEAFF. The CDR3 nucleotides read TGTGCCAGCAGCCTAACAGGGGTGAACCCTGAAGCTTTCTTT.